This T cell receptor (beta chain) was captured by sequencing in a study of vaccination and CD4 T cells after COVID-19 (dated 2022 in TCRdb). Looking at the study overall: Convalescent patients had a positive SARS-CoV-2 result on nasal swab PCR, and of these patients, fewer than ten had mild disease and one had severe disease. Post-vaccine blood samples were obtained a median of about 72 days after the second vaccine dose, with a range of about 13 to 241 days. The spike-specific CD4+ TCR repertoire was compared before and after mRNA vaccination in over nine COVID-19 convalescent patients and a handful of infection-naive healthy vaccine recipients. As controls, cultures received a CEFX viral epitope pool (the positive control), an HIV-1 Nef peptide pool (the negative control), or no peptide at all. The convalescent cohort comprised six males and four females, including two Hispanic individuals, seven Caucasians, two Asians and one multiracial person. Two doses of either the Pfizer-BioNTech BNT162b2 vaccine (n=8) or the Moderna mRNA-1273 vaccine (n=2) were administered to participants. For stimulating the cultures, overlapping spike peptide pools were used, derived from SARS-CoV-2 as well as from the common cold coronaviruses HCoV-NL63, HCoV-OC43 and HCoV-229E. Post-COVID blood samples were collected from convalescent patients a median of roughly 100 days after diagnosis, with a range of about 30 to 161 days.

Preparation of the library involved PCR. DNA from cultured CD4+ T cells was subjected to TCR sequencing with the Oncomine TCR Beta short-read assay at the Johns Hopkins FTIC core. The QIAamp micro DNA kit was used to extract genomic DNA from the cultured CD4+ T cells. The Oncomine TCR Beta libraries from cultured CD4+ T cells were pooled using unique dual indexes and then sequenced on an Illumina iSeq 100. Regarding the original processing steps: Non-productive sequences were removed, and CDR3s that did not start with C, did not end with F or W, or were shorter than 7 amino acids were discarded. Antigen-specific clonotypes were identified using the MANAFEST web application through comparison of peptide-stimulated wells with reference and other culture wells. An FDR below 0.05, an odds ratio above 5, and a productive frequency above 0.1% in at least two of three replicate wells were required for clones to be considered positive. Clonotypes that were significantly expanded in both SARS-CoV-2 spike wells and at least one common cold coronavirus spike condition were defined as cross-reactive. Levenshtein distances (stringdist) and unrooted phylogenetic trees (ape) in R version 3.6.1 were used to assess CDR3 homology. The raw public reads went through TCRdb reprocessing: fastp at Q25, MiXCR clone calling, in-frame beta chains kept. Rows are combined by CDR3 protein, so each entry shows the most common genes and DNA. These V and J calls are TCRdb output, not the study's own analysis. The sample data list some 8,100 distinct CDR3 sequences, and 40% to 55% of these were observed just once. The ten largest account for 15% to 25% of the sample.

On the study overall, not on this receptor specifically: Relatively few convalescent patients were included in the study, and early timepoints after natural infection were not analyzed. In convalescent patients, nearly all vaccine-specific clones (304 of 307) were found to be mono-reactive for SARS-CoV-2 spike rather than cross-reactive with common cold coronaviruses. An increase in the median number of SARS-CoV-2-reactive clonotypes from around 20 after infection to a few dozen after vaccination was observed, but the change was not found to be significant. Among convalescent patients, a median about 86% of the SARS-CoV-2-reactive clones seen after vaccination appeared only after vaccination, which suggests priming specific to the vaccine.

Interpreted using the paper, the treatment or condition label stands for: roughly nine-day PBMC culture with coronavirus spike peptide pools or control peptides (ViraFEST assay). The ViraFEST assay was used in the study, in which antigen-specific T cells were expanded with peptide pools and expanded clonotypes were subsequently identified by TCR sequencing. The positive SARS-CoV-2 PCR tests of the convalescent patients were dated from March to December 2020, before the Alpha, Beta and Delta variants emerged in the United States. About 1.8 million PBMCs per well were cultured in IMDM with approximately 5% human AB serum and approximately 9.8 IU/ml IL-2, plus 10 ug/ml peptide pools. On days 3 and 7, half of the culture medium was replaced with fresh IL-2-containing medium. After 10 days of culture, CD4+ T cells were isolated by negative selection with the EasySep CD4+ T cell isolation kit. PBMCs were separated from whole blood using Ficoll-Paque Plus gradient centrifugation and then either used fresh or cryopreserved at -140C. Culture conditions were generally each tested in triplicate wells.

The germline V gene (reference sequence) provides CDR1 DFQATT and CDR2 SNEGSKA. Germline trimming: 5 bases from V, 3 bases from J; junction bases outside gene matches: 7. Counted from cysteine to phenylalanine, this CDR3 has 13 amino acids. Here the CDR3 DNA is all that survives: 39 bases in frame from base 1. About this clonotype itself: There is no known antigen for this receptor. No clone much larger than this one lies a single base away; base qualities are absent.

The rearranged chain carries TRBV20-1 and TRBJ2-7, and 7 bases in between align with TRBD1. The TCR originated in a human donor who had recovered from COVID-19. The sequencing input was CD4+ T cells from blood, cultured in vitro. Read as DNA, the sequence is TGCAGTGCTCAGACAGGGCTCCGCTACGAGCAGTACTTC. Translated, it reads CSAQTGLRYEQYF.